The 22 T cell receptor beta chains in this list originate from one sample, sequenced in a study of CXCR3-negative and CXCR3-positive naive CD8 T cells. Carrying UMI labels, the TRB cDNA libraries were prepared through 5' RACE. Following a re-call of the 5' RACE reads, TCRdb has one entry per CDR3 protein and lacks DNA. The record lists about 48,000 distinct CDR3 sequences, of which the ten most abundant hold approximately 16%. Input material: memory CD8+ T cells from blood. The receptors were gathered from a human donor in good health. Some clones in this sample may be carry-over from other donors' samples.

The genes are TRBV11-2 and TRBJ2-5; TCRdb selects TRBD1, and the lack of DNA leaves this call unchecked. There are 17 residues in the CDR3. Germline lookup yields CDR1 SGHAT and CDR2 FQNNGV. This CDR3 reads CASSSVLRQRRQETQYF.

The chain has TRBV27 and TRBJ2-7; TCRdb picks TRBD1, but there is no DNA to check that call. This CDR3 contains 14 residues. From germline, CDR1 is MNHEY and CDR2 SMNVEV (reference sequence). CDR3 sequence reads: CASSPSGQVGEQYF.

CDR3 amino acids: CASSVQTSVFWNEQFF. The chain uses TRBV5-1 and TRBJ2-1; the TCRdb call, TRBD2, lacks DNA for checking. Germline-derived CDR1 and CDR2 are SGHRS and YFSETQ. The CDR3 runs to 16 residues.

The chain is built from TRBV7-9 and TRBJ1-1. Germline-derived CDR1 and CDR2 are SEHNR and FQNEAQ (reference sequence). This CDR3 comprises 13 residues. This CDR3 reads CASSSSLDIEAFF.

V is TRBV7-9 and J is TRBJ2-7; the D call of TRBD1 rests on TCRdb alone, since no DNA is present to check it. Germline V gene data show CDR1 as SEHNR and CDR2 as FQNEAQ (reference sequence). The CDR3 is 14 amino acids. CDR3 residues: CATWGQGVPYEQYF. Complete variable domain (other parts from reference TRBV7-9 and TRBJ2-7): DTGVSQNPRHKITKRGQNVTFRCDPISEHNRLYWYRQTLGQGPEFLTYFQNEAQLEKSRLLSDRFSAERPKGSFSTLEIQRTEQGDSAMYLCATWGQGVPYEQYFGPGTRLTVT.

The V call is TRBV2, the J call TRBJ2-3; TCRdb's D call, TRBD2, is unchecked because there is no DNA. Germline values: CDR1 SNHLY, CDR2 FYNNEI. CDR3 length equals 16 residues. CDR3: CASTYLGGETTDTQYF.

CDR3 protein: CASSLRDRGREETQYF. This sequence joins TRBV7-9 and TRBJ2-5; with no DNA, the TCRdb D assignment of TRBD1 cannot be verified. Germline-derived CDR1 and CDR2 are SEHNR and FQNEAQ (reference sequence). The CDR3 runs to 16 residues.

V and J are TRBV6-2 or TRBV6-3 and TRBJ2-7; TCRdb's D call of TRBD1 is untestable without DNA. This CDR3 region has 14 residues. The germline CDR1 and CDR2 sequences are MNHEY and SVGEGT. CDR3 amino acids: CASSYSRTAYEQYF.

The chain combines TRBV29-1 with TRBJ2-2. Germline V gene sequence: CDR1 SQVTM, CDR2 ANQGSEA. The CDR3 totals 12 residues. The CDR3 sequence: CSVEFLSGELFF.

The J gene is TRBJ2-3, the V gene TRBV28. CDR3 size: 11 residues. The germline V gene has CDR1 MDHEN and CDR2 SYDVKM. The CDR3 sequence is CASTAPDTQYF.

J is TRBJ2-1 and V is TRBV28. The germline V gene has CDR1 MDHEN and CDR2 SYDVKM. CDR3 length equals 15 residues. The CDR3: CASSFRPDPYNEQFF.

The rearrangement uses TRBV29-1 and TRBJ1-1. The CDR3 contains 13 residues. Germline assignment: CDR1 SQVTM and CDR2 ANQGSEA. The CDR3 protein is CSVVTGGAPEAFF.

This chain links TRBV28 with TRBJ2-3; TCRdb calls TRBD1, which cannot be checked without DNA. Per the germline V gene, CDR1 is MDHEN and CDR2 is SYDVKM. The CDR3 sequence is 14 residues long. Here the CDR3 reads CASSIRQTVDTQYF.

The CDR3 sequence is CASSLDPFGNSYEQYF. The chain has TRBV5-1 and TRBJ2-7. The CDR3 consists of 16 residues. Germline V gives CDR1 SGHRS, CDR2 YFSETQ.

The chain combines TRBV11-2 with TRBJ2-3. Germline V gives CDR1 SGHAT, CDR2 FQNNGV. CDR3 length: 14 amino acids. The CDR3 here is CASSLDRLADTQYF.

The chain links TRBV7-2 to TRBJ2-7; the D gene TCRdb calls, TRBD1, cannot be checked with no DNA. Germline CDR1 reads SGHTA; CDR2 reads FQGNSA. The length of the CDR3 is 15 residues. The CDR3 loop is CASSQISAPSYEQYF.

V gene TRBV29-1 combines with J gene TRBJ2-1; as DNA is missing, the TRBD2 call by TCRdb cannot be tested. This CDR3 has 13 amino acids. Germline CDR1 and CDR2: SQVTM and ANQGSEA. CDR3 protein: CSGRGGSYNEQFF.

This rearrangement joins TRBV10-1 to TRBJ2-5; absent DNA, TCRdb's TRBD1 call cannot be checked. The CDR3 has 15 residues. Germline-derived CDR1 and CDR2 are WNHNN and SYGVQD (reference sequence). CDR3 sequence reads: CASSSTGGYQETQYF.

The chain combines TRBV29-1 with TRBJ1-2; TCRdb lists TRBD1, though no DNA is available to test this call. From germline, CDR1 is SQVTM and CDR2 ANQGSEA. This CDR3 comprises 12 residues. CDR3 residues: CTIGPGTLGYTF.

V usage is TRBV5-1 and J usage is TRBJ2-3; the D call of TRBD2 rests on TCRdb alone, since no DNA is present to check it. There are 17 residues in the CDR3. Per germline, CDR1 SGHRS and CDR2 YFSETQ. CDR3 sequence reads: CASSLDFLAESTDTQYF.

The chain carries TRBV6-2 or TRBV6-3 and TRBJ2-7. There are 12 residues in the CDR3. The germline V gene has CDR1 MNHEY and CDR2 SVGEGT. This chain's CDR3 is CASSGQPYEQYF.

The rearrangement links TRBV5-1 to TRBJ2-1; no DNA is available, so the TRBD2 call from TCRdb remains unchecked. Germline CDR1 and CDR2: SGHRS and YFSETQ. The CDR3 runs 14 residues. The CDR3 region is CASSPAGFDNEQFF. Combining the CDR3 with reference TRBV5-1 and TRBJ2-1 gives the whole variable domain KAGVTQTPRYLIKTRGQQVTLSCSPISGHRSVSWYQQTPGQGLQFLFEYFSETQRNKGNFPGRFSGRQFSNSRSEMNVSTLELGDSALYLCASSPAGFDNEQFFGPGTRLTVL.